This T cell receptor beta chain was sequenced in a study of shared T cell receptors in the human thymus. Data came from immunoSEQ multiplex PCR; TCRdb stores just in-frame clones and leaves some out. The sample lists 700,000 to 750,000 clones, 80% to 90% seen once, with 0.0095% to 0.013% in the top ten. This CDR3 contains 19 residues. After removal of 3 bases from V and 1 base from J, the junction contained 14 bases not matched to a gene. The germline V gene has CDR1 SGHTA and CDR2 FQGTGA. These records were also assigned to another study, of human thymus T cells. That work states: Resections from corrective heart surgery supplied the thymus tissue. Apparent bias marked the V and J gene usage of thymic and blood repertoires. In unrelated individuals, thymic repertoires overlapped highly, according to related research.

The sequencing input was thymocytes. The TCR comes from a girl under three years old with a congenital heart defect. The chain employs TRBV7-3 and TRBJ2-2; 7 nucleotides align to TRBD2. The CDR3 nucleotides are TGTGCCAGCAGCTTGCGCCACCTCCCGCAGCGGGAGAACACCGGGGAGCTGTTTTTT. It is translated as CASSLRHLPQRENTGELFF.